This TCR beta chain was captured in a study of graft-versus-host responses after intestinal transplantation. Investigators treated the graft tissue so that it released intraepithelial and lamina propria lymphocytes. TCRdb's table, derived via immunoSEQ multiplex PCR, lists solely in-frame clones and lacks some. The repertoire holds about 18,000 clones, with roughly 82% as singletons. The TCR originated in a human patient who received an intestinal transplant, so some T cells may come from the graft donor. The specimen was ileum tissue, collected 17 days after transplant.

Here the CDR3 reads CASSLSWVSSNQPQHF. The CDR3 bases are TGTGCCAGCAGTTTAAGCTGGGTATCTAGCAATCAGCCCCAGCATTTT. V gene TRBV28 combines with J gene TRBJ1-5, with unresolved D. The CDR3 is made up of 16 amino acids. Trimming shortened V by 2 bases and J by 0 bases, and 11 bases separated the two germline ends. Germline CDR1 reads MDHEN; CDR2 reads SYDVKM. Variable domain in full (rest from reference TRBV28 and TRBJ1-5): DVKVTQSSRYLVKRTGEKVFLECVQDMDHENMFWYRQDPGLGLRLIYFSYDVKMKEKGDIPEGYSVSREKKERFSLILESASTNQTSMYLCASSLSWVSSNQPQHFGDGTRLSIL.